This TCR beta chain emerged from a study of blood T cell repertoires in COVID-19. Study information: Material from acute and convalescent COVID-19 was sourced from the United States, Italy and Spain. Sample material is recorded as cDNA or gDNA derived from T cells, B-cell-depleted T cells, or PBMCs.

In the study's own analysis: Nucleated cell number was recorded as an estimate derived from reference gene primer amplification. TCRdb's table, derived via immunoSEQ multiplex PCR, lists solely in-frame clones and lacks some. For V, J and clone size, that table is used; D and trimming come from the DNA. The sample lists under 20,000 clones; roughly four fifths were seen once. Germline V gives CDR1 SGHRS, CDR2 YFSETQ. CDR3 length: 15 amino acids. Trimming removed 1 base from V and 1 base from J; junction bases left unmatched: 3. V and J are TRBV5-1 and TRBJ2-3; 7 bases map to TRBD2. This receptor was taken from a human donor in a cohort sampled during active COVID-19. The specimen was peripheral blood. The CDR3 sequence is CASSLTGLGTDTQYF. Written as DNA, the CDR3 is TGCGCCAGCAGCTTGACTGGACTAGGCACAGATACGCAGTATTTT.